These T cell receptor beta chains were read from a single sample in a study of Ad26.COV2.S vaccination and SARS-CoV-2 variants. Profiled with immunoSEQ multiplex PCR; TCRdb holds only in-frame clones, not every one. This sample carries some 500,000 clones, roughly 89% of them seen once, and the ten largest clones take about 2.4%. The input for sequencing was peripheral blood, taken in a trial of Ad26.COV2.S vaccine versus placebo. The receptors were gathered from a person between 18 and 65 years old who received the Ad26.COV2.S COVID-19 vaccine or a placebo. The CDR3 runs from the conserved cysteine through the conserved F or W. A D gene is named only where the DNA matches it firmly. A row's size may be missing; if present it is once, few, many or a size class.

-	-	TRBJ2-1	TRBV2	CASSDEFQRDNEQFF	TGTGCCAGCAGTGACGAGTTCCAAAGGGACAATGAGCAGTTCTTC
-	-	TRBJ1-2	TRBV12-3/TRBV12-4	CASSITGRGYTF	TGTGCCAGCAGTATAACAGGGAGAGGCTACACCTTC
-	-	TRBJ2-7	TRBV20-1	CSAGRTYEQYF	TGCAGTGCGGGGAGGACCTACGAGCAGTACTTC
TRBD2	-	TRBJ2-1	TRBV6-6	CASSRGRTAGGTDNEQFF	TGTGCCAGCAGTCGGGGCCGGACAGCGGGGGGGACCGACAATGAGCAGTTCTTC
TRBD2	-	TRBJ2-3	TRBV10-3	CAISESSGGTDTQYF	TGTGCCATCAGTGAATCTAGCGGGGGCACAGATACGCAGTATTTT
-	-	TRBJ2-5	TRBV28	CASSRGGLETQYF	TGTGCCAGCAGCAGGGGAGGACTGGAGACCCAGTACTTC
TRBD1	-	TRBJ1-4	TRBV29-1	CSALRGGTNEKLFF	TGCAGCGCTCTCAGGGGGGGGACTAATGAAAAACTGTTTTTT
-	-	TRBJ2-2	TRBV9	CASQSRTGELFF	TGTGCCAGCCAGAGCCGGACCGGGGAGCTGTTTTTT
-	-	TRBJ1-2	TRBV2	CASTEWGNSGGYTF	TGTGCCAGCACTGAATGGGGGAATTCGGGAGGCTACACCTTC
-	-	TRBJ1-4	TRBV5-1	CASSFSPVPTNEKLFF	TGCGCCAGCAGCTTTTCTCCAGTCCCAACTAATGAAAAACTGTTTTTT
-	-	TRBJ1-1	TRBV15	CATTRWGGNTEAFF	TGTGCCACCACCAGGTGGGGAGGCAACACTGAAGCTTTCTTT
-	-	TRBJ1-1	TRBV11-3	CASSLEGIYTEAFF	TGTGCCAGCAGCTTGGAGGGGATATACACTGAAGCTTTCTTT
TRBD2	-	TRBJ2-2	TRBV27	CASTLGTSGGTGELFF	TGTGCCAGCACCTTAGGGACTAGCGGGGGCACCGGGGAGCTGTTTTTT
-	-	TRBJ2-1	TRBV3-1/TRBV3-2	CASSQGRGPYNEQFF	TGTGCCAGCAGCCAAGGGAGGGGGCCCTACAATGAGCAGTTCTTC
TRBD1	-	TRBJ1-1	TRBV15	CATSTRQGPTEAFF	TGTGCCACCAGCACCCGACAGGGCCCAACTGAAGCTTTCTTT
TRBD2	-	TRBJ2-7	TRBV6-1	CASSEGGGSYEQYF	TGTGCCAGCAGTGAAGGCGGGGGCTCCTACGAGCAGTACTTC
TRBD1	few	TRBJ2-5	TRBV14	CASSQGFTGEETQYF	TGTGCCAGCAGCCAAGGATTTACAGGGGAAGAGACCCAGTACTTC
TRBD1	-	TRBJ1-1	TRBV6-5	CASSTGGYTEAFF	TGTGCCAGCAGCACAGGGGGCTATACTGAAGCTTTCTTT
-	-	TRBJ2-1	TRBV11-2	CASSPDSSSYNEQFF	TGTGCCAGCAGTCCCGACAGTTCCTCCTACAATGAGCAGTTCTTC
-	once	TRBJ2-3	TRBV27	CASSPGRVDTQYF	TGTGCCAGCAGTCCTGGCCGGGTGGATACGCAGTATTTT
-	-	TRBJ1-2	TRBV30	CAWSFTGSYGYTF	TGTGCCTGGAGTTTCACAGGGAGCTATGGCTACACCTTC
-	-	TRBJ1-1	TRBV12-5	CASAPQLNTEAFF	TGTGCTAGTGCCCCCCAGCTGAACACTGAAGCTTTCTTT
-	-	TRBJ1-2	TRBV5-4	CASSPRGSVGGYTF	TGTGCCAGCAGCCCTCGAGGCTCAGTTGGTGGCTACACCTTC
-	-	TRBJ1-5	TRBV6-2/TRBV6-3	CASRYSVPSNQPQHF	TGTGCCAGCAGATACTCGGTGCCTAGCAATCAGCCCCAGCATTTT
TRBD1	-	TRBJ2-5	TRBV7-2	CASSLRDSQYQETQYF	TGTGCCAGCAGCTTAAGGGACAGTCAATACCAAGAGACCCAGTACTTC
TRBD1	-	TRBJ1-4	TRBV29-1	CSVSHKTGFNEKLFF	TGCAGCGTATCCCATAAGACAGGGTTTAATGAAAAACTGTTTTTT
-	-	TRBJ1-6	TRBV11-3	CASSFATNSPLHF	TGTGCCAGCAGCTTCGCGACAAATTCACCCCTCCACTTT
TRBD1	-	TRBJ1-1	TRBV19	CASSPQDRATEAFF	TGTGCCAGTAGTCCTCAGGACAGGGCGACTGAAGCTTTCTTT
-	-	TRBJ2-1	TRBV4-1	CASSQGPNRWNEQFF	TGCGCCAGCAGCCAAGGTCCAAACCGATGGAATGAGCAGTTCTTC
-	-	TRBJ2-1	TRBV3-1/TRBV3-2	CASSQSVGVYNEQFF	TGTGCCAGCAGCCAATCGGTAGGGGTTTACAATGAGCAGTTCTTC
TRBD2	-	TRBJ2-3	TRBV18	CASSPSGLTDTQYF	TGTGCCAGCTCGCCTAGCGGGCTCACAGATACGCAGTATTTT
-	-	TRBJ2-5	TRBV7-8	CASSRGTRPDQETQYF	TGTGCCAGCAGTCGCGGGACCCGCCCGGACCAAGAGACCCAGTACTTC
TRBD2	-	TRBJ2-2	TRBV7-2	CASSSYSGGGTGELFF	TGTGCCAGCAGCTCCTATAGCGGGGGTGGCACCGGGGAGCTGTTTTTT
TRBD2	-	TRBJ2-3	TRBV9	CASSVEGLAGEFTDTQYF	TGTGCCAGCAGCGTAGAAGGACTAGCGGGGGAGTTCACAGATACGCAGTATTTT
TRBD1	once	TRBJ2-7	TRBV5-4	CASSFDRGGLYEQYF	TGTGCCAGCAGTTTCGACAGGGGGGGACTCTACGAGCAGTACTTC
-	-	TRBJ2-1	TRBV18	CASSTPRRGSYNEQFF	TGTGCCAGCTCGACCCCCAGGAGGGGGTCCTACAATGAGCAGTTCTTC
-	-	TRBJ2-3	TRBV5-1	CASSRQGSGGSDTQYF	TGCGCCAGCAGTAGACAGGGGAGCGGGGGTTCAGATACGCAGTATTTT
-	-	TRBJ1-5	TRBV7-2	CASSLEGHQPQHF	TGTGCCAGCAGCTTAGAGGGGCATCAGCCCCAGCATTTT
TRBD1	-	TRBJ1-5	TRBV4-2	CASSQGGTGEQPQHF	TGTGCCAGCAGCCAGGGTGGGACAGGGGAACAGCCCCAGCATTTT
-	-	TRBJ2-5	TRBV7-2	CASSSTLNSVQETQYF	TGTGCCAGCAGTTCGACACTAAACAGCGTACAAGAGACCCAGTACTTC